This T cell receptor (beta chain) was observed in a study of OX40 agonist ivuxolimab in advanced cancers. For the study at large: Having had anti-PD-1, anti-PD-L1 or anti-CTLA-4 therapy before was allowed, and more than 35% had some. The study, taken as a whole, reports: The study did not work out the antigen specificity of the expanded peripheral T cells.

In the case of this clone: Its antigen is not known.

V was shortened by 3 bases and J by 6 bases, with 11 bases between the two germline ends. Germline values: CDR1 MNHEY, CDR2 SMNVEV (reference sequence). The CDR3 loop spans 14 amino acids. The data were produced by immunoSEQ multiplex PCR, yet TCRdb's version contains in-frame clones alone and is incomplete. Of over 80,000 clones listed, around 85% are singletons. This clonotype originated in an adult with an advanced solid tumor such as melanoma, head and neck, liver or kidney cancer. Sequencing used CD4+ or CD8+ T cells sorted from blood, obtained in a trial of the OX40 agonist ivuxolimab. This chain links TRBV27 with TRBJ1-4; D is unresolved. CDR3 residues: CASSFGGGYEKLFF. For the CDR3, the DNA is TGTGCCAGCAGTTTTGGCGGCGGCTATGAAAAACTGTTTTTT.